Shown below are 19 T cell receptor beta chains from a single sample sequenced in a study of read filtering for tumor transcriptome and immune sequencing. From approximately 430 ng of RNA, a library with molecular barcoded alpha/delta and beta/gamma adaptors was made. TCRdb analysed the reads with MiXCR anew, one entry per CDR3 protein. The sample consists of tens of thousands of distinct CDR3 sequences, roughly 21% of them appearing once. The sample taken for sequencing was a population of CD138-negative cells sorted from bone marrow. Source of these receptors: a donor aged 40 or over with multiple myeloma.

This clonotype was seen a single time. A much larger clonotype is one base distant, so this may be a read error. The J gene is TRBJ2-7, the V gene TRBV5-1; TRBD1 might be the D (6 bases). Germline CDR1 SGHRS, CDR2 YFSETQ. V gave up 3 bases and J gave up 3 bases, with 13 bases separating them. CDR3 length equals 14 residues. CDR3 residues: CASSSRTEDYEQYF. CDR3 sequence (DNA): TGCGCCAGCAGCTCTAGGACAGAGGACTACGAGCAGTACTTC.

This clonotype has more than one count but fewer than ten. The chain uses TRBV10-3 and TRBJ1-2; TRBD1 matches at 10 bases. The germline V gene has CDR1 ENHRY and CDR2 SYGVKD. Germline trimming cut 6 bases from V and 3 bases from J; bases unmatched to any gene: 4. The CDR3 spans 14 residues. The CDR3 region is CAIRGTGDDYGYTF. The CDR3 nucleotides are TGTGCCATCAGAGGGACAGGGGATGACTATGGCTACACCTTC.

The table lists this clonotype with a few counts. The rearrangement joins TRBV20-1 to TRBJ1-5; the D gene is possibly TRBD1 (5 bases). In germline, CDR1 is DFQATT, CDR2 SNEGSKA (reference sequence). Trimming removed 8 bases at V and 3 bases at J, with 14 bases between. The CDR3 totals 13 residues. The CDR3 DNA reads as TGCAGTCTCCCGTGGGGGGACAATCAGCCCCAGCATTTT. Protein sequence: CSLPWGDNQPQHF.

The chain employs TRBV6-5 and TRBJ1-2; 8 nucleotides match TRBD1. The V gene end was trimmed by 3 bases and the J gene end by 12 bases; junction bases not matched to a gene: 6. The CDR3 covers 12 residues. Germline-derived CDR1 and CDR2 are MNHEY and SVGAGI. In DNA form, the CDR3 reads TGTGCCAGCAGTTATCCGGGGACAGGCCACACCTTC. Translated, it gives CASSYPGTGHTF.

This clonotype occurred a few times. This may arise from a read error, as a much more abundant clone is one base away. The rearrangement uses TRBV29-1 and TRBJ2-2; D unclear. The CDR3 extends over 13 amino acids. V lost 3 bases and J lost 5, with 10 bases in between. Looked up from germline, CDR1 is SQVTM and CDR2 is ANQGSEA. CDR3 loop: CSVDERFTGELFF. For the CDR3, the DNA is TGCAGCGTTGACGAACGGTTTACCGGGGAGCTGTTTTTT.

This clonotype was picked up many times. This chain uses TRBV7-9 with TRBJ2-1; D call uncertain. The germline V and J ends were trimmed by 5 bases and 1 base, with 9 bases remaining between them. Germline CDR1 is SEHNR and CDR2 is FQNEAQ (reference sequence). CDR3 length: 14 amino acids. CDR3 loop: CASSVPPSYNEQFF. The CDR3 nucleotides read TGTGCCAGCAGCGTCCCACCTTCCTACAATGAGCAGTTCTTC.

The J gene is TRBJ2-5, the V gene TRBV2; no definite D call. The V end was cut by 2 bases, the J end by 1 base, with 14 bases between. The CDR3 consists of 16 residues. The germline CDR1 and CDR2 sequences are SNHLY and FYNNEI. CDR3 sequence: CASSENLGRTQETQYF. In nucleotides, the CDR3 is TGTGCCAGCAGTGAAAATTTAGGCAGGACCCAAGAGACCCAGTACTTC. Together with reference TRBV2 and TRBJ2-5, the CDR3 gives the full variable domain: EPEVTQTPSHQVTQMGQEVILRCVPISNHLYFYWYRQILGQKVEFLVSFYNNEISEKSEIFDDQFSVERPDGSNFTLKIRSTKLEDSAMYFCASSENLGRTQETQYFGPGTRLLVL.

The chain joins TRBV14 to TRBJ2-3; the D gene is possibly TRBD2 (6 bases). Trimming removed 0 bases from V and 12 bases from J, with 13 bases in between. Germline CDR1 is SGHDN and CDR2 is FVKESK. The CDR3 runs to 13 residues. The CDR3 region is CASSQDSVGTQYF. CDR3 coding DNA: TGTGCCAGCAGCCAAGATTCTGTCGGGACTCAGTATTTT.

This clonotype occurred many times. The rearrangement links TRBV5-1 to TRBJ1-1; D is possibly TRBD1 (5 bases). The V gene's germline CDR1 is SGHRS and CDR2 YFSETQ. Trimming took off 0 bases at V and 1 base at J, with 7 bases between the two ends. The CDR3 covers 14 residues. This CDR3 reads CASSLGTQNTEAFF. The CDR3 nucleotides are TGCGCCAGCAGCTTGGGGACACAGAACACTGAAGCTTTCTTT. The variable domain in full, completed from reference TRBV5-1 and TRBJ1-1, reads KAGVTQTPRYLIKTRGQQVTLSCSPISGHRSVSWYQQTPGQGLQFLFEYFSETQRNKGNFPGRFSGRQFSNSRSEMNVSTLELGDSALYLCASSLGTQNTEAFFGQGTRLTVV.

This clonotype was counted many times. The chain links TRBV5-1 to TRBJ2-6; D is undetermined. V lost 0 bases and J 0 bases, leaving 4 bases between the germline ends. CDR3 length equals 15 residues. The germline CDR1 and CDR2 sequences are SGHRS and YFSETQ. CDR3 DNA: TGCGCCAGCAGCTTGGATCCCTCTGGGGCCAACGTCCTGACTTTC. This translates into CASSLDPSGANVLTF.

This clonotype was found a few times. The chain couples TRBV3-1 to TRBJ2-3, with TRBD2 matching 10 bases. Trimming at V came to 1 base and at J to 0 bases, leaving 7 bases not matched to a gene. Germline loops: CDR1 LGHDT, CDR2 YNNKEL (reference sequence). The CDR3 sequence is 18 residues long. In DNA form, the CDR3 reads TGTGCCAGCAGCCAAGTATTAGCGGGGGGCCCGAGCACAGATACGCAGTATTTT. This codes for CASSQVLAGGPSTDTQYF.

This sequence joins TRBV5-1 and TRBJ2-2; 7 bases agree with TRBD1. The CDR3 runs to 16 residues. The J segment lost 3 bases and the V segment lost 0 bases, leaving 5 bases of the junction unmatched. Germline CDR1 SGHRS, CDR2 YFSETQ. This chain's CDR3 is CASSLESGGYTGELFF. CDR3 bases: TGCGCCAGCAGCTTGGAGTCAGGGGGTTACACCGGGGAGCTGTTTTTT.

This clonotype occurred many times. This chain uses TRBV10-1 with TRBJ2-3, with D maybe TRBD2 (6 bases). The germline V gene has CDR1 WNHNN and CDR2 SYGVQD (reference sequence). V was pared by 6 bases and J by 2 bases, with 9 bases between. The length of the CDR3 is 13 residues. CDR3 loop: CASSRTNTDTQYF. The CDR3 DNA reads TGCGCCAGCAGCCGGACTAACACAGATACGCAGTATTTT.

A note on this clonotype: Possible read error: a much larger clone is one base away. The chain combines TRBV12-3 or TRBV12-4 with TRBJ2-2; D gene uncertain. This CDR3 region has 16 residues. The CDR3 reads CVSSGAMGPNTGELFF. CDR3 bases: TGTGTCAGCAGTGGAGCAATGGGTCCGAACACCGGGGAGCTGTTTTTT.

This clonotype was detected many times. The rearrangement uses TRBV6-6 and TRBJ2-3; 13 bases line up with TRBD2. Trimming at V came to 0 bases and at J to 10 bases, leaving 7 bases not matched to a gene. Germline V gene sequence: CDR1 MNHNY, CDR2 SVGAGI (reference sequence). The CDR3 extends over 16 amino acids. The CDR3 bases are TGTGCCAGCAGTTACTCGGGACTAGCGGGACAGTCGGCGCAGTATTTT. It specifies CASSYSGLAGQSAQYF.

Concerning this clonotype itself: A read error may be the cause here, since a much bigger clone is one base away. The rearrangement joins TRBV27 to TRBJ2-7, with D maybe TRBD1 (6 bases). Per germline, CDR1 MNHEY and CDR2 SMNVEV (reference sequence). There are 15 residues in the CDR3. The CDR3 spells CASSSIQGFSYDQYF. The CDR3 DNA reads TGTGCCAGCAGTTCGATACAGGGATTTTCCTACGATCAGTACTTC.

In this sample, this clonotype turned up many times. The V call is TRBV2, the J call TRBJ2-4; D uncertain. Looked up from germline, CDR1 is SNHLY and CDR2 is FYNNEI. The germline V and J ends were trimmed by 7 bases and 4 bases, with 11 bases remaining between them. This CDR3 spans 13 amino acids. The CDR3 loop is CASKPDGKNIQYF. CDR3 nucleotides: TGTGCCAGCAAGCCGGACGGTAAAAACATTCAGTACTTC.

This clonotype was found a few times. The chain links TRBV11-2 to TRBJ2-5; D ambiguous. The CDR3 consists of 15 residues. Trimming took 5 bases from V and 2 from J, leaving 15 bases between them. Germline values: CDR1 SGHAT, CDR2 FQNNGV. The CDR3 DNA reads TGTGCCAGCAGCCCGAATAGACGGCCGCAAGAGACCCAGTACTTC. Protein sequence: CASSPNRRPQETQYF.

V and J are TRBV19 and TRBJ1-1, with 9 positions matching TRBD1. The CDR3 spans 12 residues. The germline CDR1 and CDR2 sequences are LNHDA and SQIVND (reference sequence). The V and J ends lost 9 bases and 6 bases, in that order; junction bases with no gene match: 5. Here the CDR3 reads CASRDRVSEAFF. The CDR3 DNA sequence: TGTGCCAGCAGGGACAGGGTTTCTGAAGCTTTCTTT.